A selection of T cell receptor beta chains follows, all from one sample in a study of cytomegalovirus exposure and HLA in healthy donors. TCRdb keeps only in-frame clones here, not all; method: immunoSEQ multiplex PCR. The sample has fewer than 200,000 clones; around 77% are singletons. Sequencing was carried out using PBMCs. The receptors shown here come from a man between 60 and 70 years old in good health and CMV-seronegative. Both conserved end residues are part of each CDR3. The order of the fields is J gene, clone size, V gene, D gene, CDR3 DNA, CDR3 protein. The D gene is left open where the match is weak. Part of the rows lack a size; the others show once, few, many or a class for expanded clones.

>TRBJ2-1|NA|TRBV18|NA
TGTGCCAGCTCACCAACAGGGAGCAGCTCCTACAATGAGCAGTTCTTC
CASSPTGSSSYNEQFF
>TRBJ2-5|NA|TRBV28|TRBD1
TGTGCCAGCAGTTTGGCTAGGGGGCGGGAGACCCAGTACTTC
CASSLARGRETQYF
>TRBJ1-1|NA|TRBV9|NA
TGTGCCAGCAGCGATGATGACAGAATGGGAACTGAAGCTTTCTTT
CASSDDDRMGTEAFF
>TRBJ2-5|NA|TRBV7-9|NA
TGTGCCAGCAGCTTAATCTCTGGGACGGGGGAAGAGACCCAGTACTTC
CASSLISGTGEETQYF
>TRBJ2-2|few|TRBV2|NA
TGTGCCAGCAGTGACAGGGGTGCCGGGGAGCTGTTTTTT
CASSDRGAGELFF
>TRBJ1-2|few|TRBV5-1|NA
TGCGCCAGCAGCTTGGGACAGCCTGGCGGCTACACCTTC
CASSLGQPGGYTF
>TRBJ2-1|NA|TRBV7-9|NA
TGTGCCAGCACCCGTAGACTAGACAATGAGCAGTTCTTC
CASTRRLDNEQFF
>TRBJ1-4|NA|TRBV2|TRBD1
TGTGCCAGCAACCAACAGGGGACTAATGAAAAACTGTTTTTT
CASNQQGTNEKLFF
>TRBJ2-7|NA|TRBV19|TRBD1
TGTGCCAGTAGTAGGTACAGGGGGGCCTACGAGCAGTACTTC
CASSRYRGAYEQYF
>TRBJ2-1|NA|TRBV5-1|NA
TGCGCCAGCAGCTTGACCGGGAGACCCATCAATGAGCAGTTCTTC
CASSLTGRPINEQFF
>TRBJ2-1|once|TRBV28|NA
TGTGCCAGCAGTTCCGGGTTTGGGGAGCAGTTCTTC
CASSSGFGEQFF
>TRBJ2-2|NA|TRBV6-4|TRBD2
TGTGCCAGCAGTGAAAAAAGCGGGAGCACCGGGGAGCTGTTTTTT
CASSEKSGSTGELFF
>TRBJ2-3|few|TRBV6-4|NA
TGTGCCAGCAGTCTCGGGACTGATGCAGATACGCAGTATTTT
CASSLGTDADTQYF
>TRBJ1-4|NA|TRBV19|NA
TGTGCCAGTAGTATATCCGCGGGGCGAAAACTGTTTTTT
CASSISAGRKLFF
>TRBJ2-3|NA|TRBV2|NA
TGTGCCAGCCTTCGTGAAAACCAAGCCACAGATACGCAGTATTTT
CASLRENQATDTQYF
>TRBJ2-1|NA|TRBV6-1|NA
TGTGCCAGCAGTCTAGTCGGGGGGCAATCCAATGAGCAGTTCTTC
CASSLVGGQSNEQFF
>TRBJ2-5|NA|TRBV2|TRBD2
TGTGCCAGCAGTCCCCGGGGGGAGGGGGAGACCCAGTACTTC
CASSPRGEGETQYF
>TRBJ2-1|few|TRBV15|TRBD2
TGTGCCACCAGCAGAGGCAGCGGGAGTTCTAGTGAGCAGTTCTTC
CATSRGSGSSSEQFF
>TRBJ2-7|NA|TRBV18|NA
TGTGCCAGCTCACCAGGCACAGAAAAAACCTACGAGCAGTACTTC
CASSPGTEKTYEQYF
>TRBJ2-1|NA|TRBV12-5|TRBD2
TGTGCTAGTGGTCCCCCGACTAGCGGGAGGGCCTTTAATGAGCAGTTCTTC
CASGPPTSGRAFNEQFF
>TRBJ1-1|few|TRBV6-5|NA
TGTGCCAGCAGTTCCTATATTACAGCCCCAAGTGAAGCTTTCTTT
CASSSYITAPSEAFF
>TRBJ1-6|NA|TRBV2|TRBD1
TGTGCCAGCAGTTGGGACAGGGGTAATTCACCCCTCCACTTT
CASSWDRGNSPLHF
>TRBJ2-7|NA|TRBV6-5|TRBD1
TGTGCCAGCAGTTTCTGGGGACAGGGGGTCTCCTACGAGCAGTACTTC
CASSFWGQGVSYEQYF
>TRBJ2-3|NA|TRBV9|NA
TGTGCCAGCAGCATCTTTGGGGAGATACGCAGCACAGATACGCAGTATTTT
CASSIFGEIRSTDTQYF
>TRBJ2-1|NA|TRBV9|TRBD2
TGTGCCAGCACCGGGACTAGCGGCAATGAGCAGTTCTTC
CASTGTSGNEQFF
>TRBJ2-1|few|TRBV28|TRBD2
TGTGCCAGCAGTTTTTGGTCTGAACCGATAGCGGGACAAACGACAAGGGGCTACAATGAGCAGTTCTTC
CASSFWSEPIAGQTTRGYNEQFF
>TRBJ2-7|NA|TRBV18|TRBD2
TGTGCCAGCTCTGACACCGGGACTAGCGGCTACGAGCAGTACTTC
CASSDTGTSGYEQYF
>TRBJ2-5|NA|TRBV7-6|TRBD1
TGTGCCAGCAGCTTATGGGGGACAGGCCAAGAGACCCAGTACTTC
CASSLWGTGQETQYF
>TRBJ1-2|NA|TRBV11-2|TRBD1
TGTGCCAGCAGCCCGGACAGGGGGCCATATGGCTACACCTTC
CASSPDRGPYGYTF
>TRBJ2-7|NA|TRBV5-8|TRBD2
TGTGCCAGCAGCTATAGCGGGGGGGCCTACGAGCAGTACTTC
CASSYSGGAYEQYF
>TRBJ1-6|NA|TRBV5-5|TRBD1
TGTGCCAGCAGCTTTCCGGGACAGTATAATTCACCCCTCCACTTT
CASSFPGQYNSPLHF
>TRBJ2-3|NA|TRBV5-1|NA
TGCGCCAGCAGCCCCAGCGGGTACACAGATACGCAGTATTTT
CASSPSGYTDTQYF
>TRBJ2-1|NA|TRBV9|NA
TGTGCCAGCAGCGTGGGGGGGCAGGGGTCTAATGAGCAGTTCTTC
CASSVGGQGSNEQFF
>TRBJ2-2|NA|TRBV21-1|NA
TGTGCCAGCAAGAGGGACAGGGGGCATACCGGGGAGCTGTTTTTT
CASKRDRGHTGELFF
>TRBJ2-2|NA|TRBV5-4|TRBD1
TGTGCCAGCAGCTCCGGGACAGCGAACACCGGGGAGCTGTTTTTT
CASSSGTANTGELFF
>TRBJ2-1|NA|TRBV18|TRBD2
TGTGCCAGCTCACCACAGCGGGGGAGGGGTGAGCAGTTCTTC
CASSPQRGRGEQFF
>TRBJ2-3|NA|TRBV19|TRBD2
TGTGCCAGTAGTATAGGGCCAGCGGGGGGCACAGATACGCAGTATTTT
CASSIGPAGGTDTQYF
>TRBJ2-7|NA|TRBV10-3|TRBD1
TGTGCCATCAGTCACGACAGGGGGGGGTCCTACGAGCAGTACTTC
CAISHDRGGSYEQYF
>TRBJ1-1|NA|TRBV19|NA
TGTGCCAGTAGGCCGAGACAGAGGAACACTGAAGCTTTCTTT
CASRPRQRNTEAFF
>TRBJ1-5|NA|TRBV12-5|NA
TGTGCTAGTGATCAGGACAGCCTTCCCAATCAGCCCCAGCATTTT
CASDQDSLPNQPQHF
>TRBJ2-1|NA|TRBV5-1|TRBD2
TGCGCCAGCAGCTTGGAACTAGCGGGAATCCGGTTCTTC
CASSLELAGIRFF
>TRBJ2-5|NA|TRBV5-6|NA
TGTGCCAGCAGCTGGGACACCCAAGAGACCCAGTACTTC
CASSWDTQETQYF
>TRBJ2-7|NA|TRBV7-8|TRBD1
TGTGCCAGCAGCCGCAGCAGGGGGCAGACCGAGCAGTACTTC
CASSRSRGQTEQYF
>TRBJ2-1|few|TRBV6-5|NA
TGTGCCAGCAGTCTGGGGGGGCCGACCAATGAGCAGTTCTTC
CASSLGGPTNEQFF
>TRBJ2-7|NA|TRBV10-2|TRBD1
TGCGCCAGCAGTGAGGGACAGGGGCTCTACGAGCAGTACTTC
CASSEGQGLYEQYF
>TRBJ2-2|NA|TRBV27|TRBD1
TGTGCCAGCCGGTGGGACAGAAGGCTCGCCGGGGAGCTGTTTTTT
CASRWDRRLAGELFF
>TRBJ1-1|NA|TRBV5-1|NA
TGCGCCAGCAGCTTGTCAGGGTTCGCTGAAGCTTTCTTT
CASSLSGFAEAFF
>TRBJ2-2|NA|TRBV7-6|NA
TGTGCCAGCAGCCCGGAACAGGCGAACACCGGGGAGCTGTTTTTT
CASSPEQANTGELFF
>TRBJ2-1|once|TRBV6-5|TRBD2
TGTGCCAGCAGTTACCCGGGACTAGGGGACAATGAGCAGTTCTTC
CASSYPGLGDNEQFF
>TRBJ1-1|once|TRBV4-2|TRBD1
TGTGCCAGCAGCCATCTCCCCGGGACAGGGGGCCCGGACACTGAAGCTTTCTTT
CASSHLPGTGGPDTEAFF
>TRBJ2-2|NA|TRBV5-4|TRBD2
TGTGCCAGCAGCAGGGGACTAGCGGGGTCGCCGGCCGGGGAGCTGTTTTTT
CASSRGLAGSPAGELFF